A single sample is the source of the 8 T cell receptor beta chains below, sequenced in a study of cytomegalovirus exposure and HLA in healthy donors. The PCR was carried out with 60 Vbeta primers and 13 Jbeta primers. Data came from immunoSEQ multiplex PCR; TCRdb stores just in-frame clones and leaves some out. The profile shows around 130,000 clones, 65% to 85% of them singletons. Sequencing was carried out using PBMCs. Receptors were obtained from a woman in her thirties or forties in good health and CMV-seropositive.

To note about this clone: Its ends do not fully match the called genes, so a read error is possible. This chain uses TRBV5-1 with TRBJ1-4; no reliable D call. Germline V CDR1 and CDR2: SGHRS, YFSETQ. The CDR3 length is 14 residues. CDR3 bases: TGCGCCAGCAGCTCAGAGGGCAGGAATGCAAAACTGTTTTTT. The encoded protein is CASSSEGRNAKLFF.

J is TRBJ2-5 and V is TRBV7-9; TRBD1 matches 7 bases. This CDR3 contains 15 residues. The V segment lost 5 bases and the J segment 2 bases; nucleotides outside the gene matches: 8. Looked up from germline, CDR1 is SEHNR and CDR2 is FQNEAQ (reference sequence). CDR3 sequence (DNA): TGTGCCAGCAGCAAAATAGACAGGGCGCAAGAGACCCAGTACTTC. As protein: CASSKIDRAQETQYF.

This chain uses TRBV28 with TRBJ2-3; 7 bases agree with TRBD1. Germline CDR1 reads MDHEN; CDR2 reads SYDVKM. There are 14 residues in the CDR3. V shed 5 bases and J 4 bases; nucleotides not matched to a gene: 6. The CDR3 protein is CASSRDRNSDTQYF. The CDR3 DNA reads as TGTGCCAGCAGTCGGGACAGAAATTCAGATACGCAGTATTTT.

The chain employs TRBV4-3 and TRBJ2-2; 8 positions match TRBD2. The V and J ends lost 4 bases and 4 bases, in that order; junction bases with no gene match: 8. Per the germline V gene, CDR1 is LGHNA and CDR2 is YSLEER. This CDR3 is built from 16 residues. The CDR3 coding sequence is TGCGCCAGCAGCCCGAGGACTAGCCAGCTCACCGGGGAGCTGTTTTTT. Translation gives CASSPRTSQLTGELFF.

The chain has TRBV11-2 and TRBJ1-4; 12 bases align to TRBD1. Unmatched junction bases numbered 7, after V lost 5 bases and J lost 12 bases. In germline, CDR1 is SGHAT, CDR2 FQNNGV. The CDR3 totals 14 residues. The CDR3 bases are TGTGCCAGCAGCGCAGGGGGGACAGGGGGCCAACTGTTTTTT. This translates into CASSAGGTGGQLFF.

In this sample, this clone turned up a few times. The chain carries TRBV13 and TRBJ1-4; D remains ambiguous. V was cut by 1 base and J by 6 bases, with 6 bases left in between. The CDR3 has 13 amino acids. Germline CDR1 is PRHDT and CDR2 is FYEKMQ (reference sequence). The CDR3 coding sequence is TGTGCCAGCAGCTTAGTCGGGGATGAAAAACTGTTTTTT. Protein product: CASSLVGDEKLFF.

The chain joins TRBV27 to TRBJ2-7; possibly TRBD1 for D (7 bases). The CDR3 loop spans 17 amino acids. V was trimmed by 5 bases and J by 2 bases, leaving 22 bases between them. From germline, CDR1 is MNHEY and CDR2 SMNVEV (reference sequence). CDR3 residues: CASSPRIRQGLTYEQYF. The CDR3 DNA reads as TGTGCCAGCAGTCCAAGAATTCGACAGGGACTTACCTACGAGCAGTACTTC.

This clone was counted a few times. The rearrangement links TRBV19 to TRBJ1-3; unclear D gene. V lost 2 bases to trimming and J lost 2 bases, with 7 bases between them. This CDR3 is 14 amino acids long. Germline values: CDR1 LNHDA, CDR2 SQIVND (reference sequence). CDR3 sequence reads: CASSIQAAGNTIYF. CDR3 coding DNA: TGTGCCAGTAGTATACAAGCGGCTGGAAACACCATATATTTT.